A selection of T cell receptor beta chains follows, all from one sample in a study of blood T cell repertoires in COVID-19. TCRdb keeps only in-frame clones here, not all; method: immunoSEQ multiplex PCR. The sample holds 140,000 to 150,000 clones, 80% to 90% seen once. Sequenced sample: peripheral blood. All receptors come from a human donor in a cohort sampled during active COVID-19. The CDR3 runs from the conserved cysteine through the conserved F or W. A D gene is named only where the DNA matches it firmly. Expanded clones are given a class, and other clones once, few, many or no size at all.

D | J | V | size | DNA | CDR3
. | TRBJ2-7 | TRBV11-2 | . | TGTGCCAGCAGCTCCCCGGGGGGCGGGTCCTACGAGCAGTACTTC | CASSSPGGGSYEQYF
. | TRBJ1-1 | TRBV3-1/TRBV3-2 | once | TGTGCCAGCAGTCAGGAGGGGCTGCTCGCTTTCTTT | CASSQEGLLAFF
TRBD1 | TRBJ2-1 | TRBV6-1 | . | TGTGCCAGCAGTCCACGGGGACAGGGGAATGAGCAGTTCTTC | CASSPRGQGNEQFF
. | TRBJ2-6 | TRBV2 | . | TGTGCCAGCATGAGGCCAGAAGGGGCTGGGGCCAACGTCCTGACTTTC | CASMRPEGAGANVLTF
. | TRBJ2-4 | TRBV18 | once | TGTGCCAGCTCACCCGTGGGCAGGGCGGACATTCAGTACTTC | CASSPVGRADIQYF
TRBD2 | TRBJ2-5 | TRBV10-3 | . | TGTGCCATCAGCACTAGCGGACAAGAGACCCAGTACTTC | CAISTSGQETQYF
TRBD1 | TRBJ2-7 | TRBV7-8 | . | TGTGCCAGCAGCTCAGACAGGGGCTACGAGCAGTACTTC | CASSSDRGYEQYF
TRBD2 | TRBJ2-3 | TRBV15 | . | TGTGCCACCAGCAGAGATGGGACTAGCGGGGAAGATACGCAGTATTTT | CATSRDGTSGEDTQYF
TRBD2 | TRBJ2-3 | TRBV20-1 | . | TGCAGTGCTAGTGCGGGGGGGGTACGTGGAGATACGCAGTATTTT | CSASAGGVRGDTQYF
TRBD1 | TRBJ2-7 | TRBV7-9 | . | TGTGCCAGCAGTACCGGGACAGGGTCCTACGAGCAGTACTTC | CASSTGTGSYEQYF
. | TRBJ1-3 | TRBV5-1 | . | TGCGCCAGCAGCGCGACAGGTACTGGAAACACCATATATTTT | CASSATGTGNTIYF
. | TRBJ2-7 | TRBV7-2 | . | TGTGCCAGCAGCTTAGGGACAGCCTCAAGGGAGCAGTACTTC | CASSLGTASREQYF
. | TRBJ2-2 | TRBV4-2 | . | TGTGCCAGCAGCCAAGTAGTGCACACCGGGGAGCTGTTTTTT | CASSQVVHTGELFF
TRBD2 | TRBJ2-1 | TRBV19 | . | TGTGCCAGTAGTATGGGTCTGGTGGCGGGGGGCTACTACAATGAGCAGTTCTTC | CASSMGLVAGGYYNEQFF
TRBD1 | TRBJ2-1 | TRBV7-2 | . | TGTGCCGTTTCCCGGGACAGCTCCTACAATGAGCAGTTCTTC | CAVSRDSSYNEQFF
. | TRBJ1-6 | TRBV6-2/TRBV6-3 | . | TGTGCCAGCAGTTACCAGGGGATATCACCCCTCCACTTT | CASSYQGISPLHF
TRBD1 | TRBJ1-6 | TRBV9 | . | TGTGCCAGCAGCGCCTTGGACAGGGCTAATTCACCCCTCCACTTT | CASSALDRANSPLHF
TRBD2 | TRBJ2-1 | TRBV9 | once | TGTGCCAGCAGCACGACTAGCGGGGGCTACAATGAGCAGTTCTTC | CASSTTSGGYNEQFF
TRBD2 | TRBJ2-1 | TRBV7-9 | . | TGTGCCAGCAGCTCGCTACTAGCGCACTCCTACAATGAGCAGTTCTTC | CASSSLLAHSYNEQFF
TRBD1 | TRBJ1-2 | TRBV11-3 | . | TGTGCCAGCAGCTCCGTTCTAGGGGACAGGGATGGCTACACCTTC | CASSSVLGDRDGYTF
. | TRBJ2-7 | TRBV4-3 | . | TGCGCCAGCAGCCAAGATCCGGGGTTCTCCTACGAGCAGTACTTC | CASSQDPGFSYEQYF
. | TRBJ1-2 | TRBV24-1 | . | TGTGCCACCAGTGATCCAAGCCGGGGCTACACCTTC | CATSDPSRGYTF
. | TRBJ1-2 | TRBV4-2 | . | TGTGCCAGCAGCCAAGGACCAGGGCACGGCTACACCTTC | CASSQGPGHGYTF
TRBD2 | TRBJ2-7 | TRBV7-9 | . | TGTGCCAGCAGCACCACTAGCGGCTCCTACGAGCAGTACTTC | CASSTTSGSYEQYF
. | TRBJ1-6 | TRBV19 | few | TGTGCCAGTAGTATAGATCGGCGGAATTCACCCCTCCACTTT | CASSIDRRNSPLHF
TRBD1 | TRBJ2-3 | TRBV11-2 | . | TGTGCCAGCAGCTTAGGGGGAGGGACAGGGACAAATACGCAGTATTTT | CASSLGGGTGTNTQYF
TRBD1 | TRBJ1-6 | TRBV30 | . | TGTGCCTGGAGCCGGGACAGGGATTCACCCCTCCACTTT | CAWSRDRDSPLHF
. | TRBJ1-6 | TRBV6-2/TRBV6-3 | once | TGTGCCAGCAGTTACTCGAACGAGGGTTCACCCCTCCACTTT | CASSYSNEGSPLHF
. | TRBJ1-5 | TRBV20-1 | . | TGCAGTGTAAGAGGGAATCAGCCCCAGCATTTT | CSVRGNQPQHF
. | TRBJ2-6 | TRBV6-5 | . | TGTGCCAGCAGTCTCCGACAGGGGGCCAACGTCCTGACTTTC | CASSLRQGANVLTF
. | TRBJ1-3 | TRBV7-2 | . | TGTGCCAGCAGCTTAGCGTACACCGTCTCTGGAAACACCATATATTTT | CASSLAYTVSGNTIYF
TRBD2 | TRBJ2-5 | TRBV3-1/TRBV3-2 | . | TGTGCCAGCAGCCCAGCGGGTAGCGGGGAAAAGACCCAGTACTTC | CASSPAGSGEKTQYF
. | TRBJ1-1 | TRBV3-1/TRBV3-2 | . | TGTGCCAGCAGCCAAGTGGCAGGGGCGGGTGAAGCTTTCTTT | CASSQVAGAGEAFF
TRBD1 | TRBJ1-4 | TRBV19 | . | TGTGCCAGTAGTCGACTGACAGGGACTAATGAAAAACTGTTTTTT | CASSRLTGTNEKLFF
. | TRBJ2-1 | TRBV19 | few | TGTGCCAGTATCCAGGGGCATGAGCAGTTCTTC | CASIQGHEQFF
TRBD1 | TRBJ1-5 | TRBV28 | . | TGTGCCAGCAGCGACAGGGGCCGACAGCCCCAGCATTTT | CASSDRGRQPQHF
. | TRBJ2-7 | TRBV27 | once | TGTGCCAGCAGTTGGCGGACTCTGCACGAGCAGTACTTC | CASSWRTLHEQYF
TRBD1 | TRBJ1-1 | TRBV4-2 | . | TGTGCCAGCAGCCAAAGGTGGCAGGGGGACACTGAAGCTTTCTTT | CASSQRWQGDTEAFF
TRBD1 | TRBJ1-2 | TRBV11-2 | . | TGTGCCAGCAGCCCGGACAGGGGCCATGGCTACACCTTC | CASSPDRGHGYTF
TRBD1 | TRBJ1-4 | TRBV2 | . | TGTGCCAGCAGTGAAGCGCTTCGGCAGGGGGCGCATGAAAAACTGTTTTTT | CASSEALRQGAHEKLFF
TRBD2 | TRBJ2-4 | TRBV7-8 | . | TGTGCCAGTTTTGCGGGTAGCGGGGGCCCCCTAGCCAAAAACATTCAGTACTTC | CASFAGSGGPLAKNIQYF
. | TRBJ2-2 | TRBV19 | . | TGTGCCAGTAGTATAGTTCAGGCCACCGGGGAGCTGTTTTTT | CASSIVQATGELFF
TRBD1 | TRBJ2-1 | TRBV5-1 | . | TGCGCCAGCAGAGGGGACAGGGGATACAATGAGCAGTTCTTC | CASRGDRGYNEQFF
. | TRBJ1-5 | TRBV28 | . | TGTGCCAGCCGTATAGCCCTTAGCAATCAGCCCCAGCATTTT | CASRIALSNQPQHF
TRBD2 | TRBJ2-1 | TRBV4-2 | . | TGTGCCAGCAGCCAAGTGGGGCGGGGGGGCCTCAATGAGCAGTTCTTC | CASSQVGRGGLNEQFF
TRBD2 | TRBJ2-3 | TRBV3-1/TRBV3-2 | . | TGTGCCAGCAGCCAAGATAGCGGGGGGGCATCAGATACGCAGTATTTT | CASSQDSGGASDTQYF
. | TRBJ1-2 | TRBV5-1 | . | TGCGCCAGCAGCTTGGCCGGGAGGGGGACGGCCTATGGCTACACCTTC | CASSLAGRGTAYGYTF
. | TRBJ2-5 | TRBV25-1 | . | TGTGCCAGCAGTGAATCGGGTCAGGGGCGATTGGAGACCCAGTACTTC | CASSESGQGRLETQYF
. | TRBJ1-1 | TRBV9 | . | TGTGCCAGCAGCCCTACTTTGAGGGAAACCACTGAAGCTTTCTTT | CASSPTLRETTEAFF
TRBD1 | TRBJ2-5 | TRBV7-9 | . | TGTGCCAGCAGCCAGCCGACAGGGGCGCGGGAGACCCAGTACTTC | CASSQPTGARETQYF
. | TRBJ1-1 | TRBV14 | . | TGTGCCAGCAGCCAACTTTACAGGGCCCACACTGAAGCTTTCTTT | CASSQLYRAHTEAFF
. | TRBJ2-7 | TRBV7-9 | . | TGTGCCAGCAGCATCGGGAACGAGCAGTACTTC | CASSIGNEQYF
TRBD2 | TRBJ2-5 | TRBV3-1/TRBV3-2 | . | TGTGCCAGTGGGACGGGAGGAGGGGAGACCCAGTACTTC | CASGTGGGETQYF
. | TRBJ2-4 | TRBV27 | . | TGTGCCAGCAGTTTAAAGAGAGTAGACATTCAGTACTTC | CASSLKRVDIQYF
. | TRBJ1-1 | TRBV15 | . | TGTGCCACCAGCACCCCCACAGGGCCATTTGAAGCTTTCTTT | CATSTPTGPFEAFF
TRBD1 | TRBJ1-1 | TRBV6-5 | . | TGTGCCAGCAGTTACTTTCCTACAGGGGAGACTGAAGCTTTCTTT | CASSYFPTGETEAFF